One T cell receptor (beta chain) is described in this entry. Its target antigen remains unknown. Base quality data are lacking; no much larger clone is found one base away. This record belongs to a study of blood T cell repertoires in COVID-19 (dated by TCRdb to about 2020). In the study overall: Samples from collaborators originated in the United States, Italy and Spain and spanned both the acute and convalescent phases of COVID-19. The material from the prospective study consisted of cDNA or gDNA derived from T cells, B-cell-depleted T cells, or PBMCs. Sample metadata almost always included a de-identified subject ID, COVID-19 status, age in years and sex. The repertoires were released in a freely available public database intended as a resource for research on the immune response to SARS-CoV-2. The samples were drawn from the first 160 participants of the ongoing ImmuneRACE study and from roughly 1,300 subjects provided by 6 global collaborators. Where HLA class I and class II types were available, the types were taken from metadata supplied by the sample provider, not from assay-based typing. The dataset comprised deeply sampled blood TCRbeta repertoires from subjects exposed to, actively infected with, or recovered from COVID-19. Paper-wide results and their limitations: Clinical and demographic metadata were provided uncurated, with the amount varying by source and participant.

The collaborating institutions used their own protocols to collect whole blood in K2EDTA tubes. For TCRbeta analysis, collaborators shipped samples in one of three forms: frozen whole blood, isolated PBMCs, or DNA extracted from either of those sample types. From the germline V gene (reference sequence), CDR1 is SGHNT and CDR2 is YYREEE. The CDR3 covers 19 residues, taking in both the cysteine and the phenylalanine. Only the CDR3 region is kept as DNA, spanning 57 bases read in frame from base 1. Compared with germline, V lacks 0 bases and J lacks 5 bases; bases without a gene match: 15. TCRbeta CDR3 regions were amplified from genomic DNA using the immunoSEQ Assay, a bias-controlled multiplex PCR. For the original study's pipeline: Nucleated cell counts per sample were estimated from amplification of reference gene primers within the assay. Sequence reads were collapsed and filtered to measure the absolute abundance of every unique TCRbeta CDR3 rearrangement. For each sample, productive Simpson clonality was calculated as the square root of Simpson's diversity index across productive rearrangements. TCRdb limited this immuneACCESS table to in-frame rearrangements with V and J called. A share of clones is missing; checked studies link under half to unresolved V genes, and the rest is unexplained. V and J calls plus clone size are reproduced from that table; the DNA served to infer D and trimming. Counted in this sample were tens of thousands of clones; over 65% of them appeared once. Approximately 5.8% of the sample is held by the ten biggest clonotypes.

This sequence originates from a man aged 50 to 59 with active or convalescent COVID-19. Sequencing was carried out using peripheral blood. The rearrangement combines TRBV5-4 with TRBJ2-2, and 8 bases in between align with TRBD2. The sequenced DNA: TGTGCCAGCAGCTTGGCGGGGGGTAGCGGGGCCGCAGGGACCGGGGAGCTGTTTTTT. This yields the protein CASSLAGGSGAAGTGELFF.